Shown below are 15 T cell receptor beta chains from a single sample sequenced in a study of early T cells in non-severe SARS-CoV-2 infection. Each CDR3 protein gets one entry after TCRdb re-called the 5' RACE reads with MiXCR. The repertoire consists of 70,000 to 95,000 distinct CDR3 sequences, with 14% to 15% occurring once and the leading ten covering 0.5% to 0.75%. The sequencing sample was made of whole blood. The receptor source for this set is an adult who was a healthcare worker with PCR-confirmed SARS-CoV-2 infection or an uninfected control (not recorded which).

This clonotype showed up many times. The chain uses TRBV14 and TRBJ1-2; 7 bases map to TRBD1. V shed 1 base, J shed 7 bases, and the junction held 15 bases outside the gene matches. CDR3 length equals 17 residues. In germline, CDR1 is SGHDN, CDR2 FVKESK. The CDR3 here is CASSQGGLRQGLAGYTF. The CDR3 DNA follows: TGTGCCAGCAGCCAAGGAGGATTAAGACAGGGATTGGCTGGCTACACCTTC.

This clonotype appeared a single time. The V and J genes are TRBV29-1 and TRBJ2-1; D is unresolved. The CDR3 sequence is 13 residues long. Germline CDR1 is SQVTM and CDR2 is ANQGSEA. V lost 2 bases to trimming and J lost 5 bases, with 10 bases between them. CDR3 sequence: CSVEQTRNNEQFF. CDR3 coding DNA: TGCAGCGTTGAACAAACAAGAAACAATGAGCAGTTCTTC.

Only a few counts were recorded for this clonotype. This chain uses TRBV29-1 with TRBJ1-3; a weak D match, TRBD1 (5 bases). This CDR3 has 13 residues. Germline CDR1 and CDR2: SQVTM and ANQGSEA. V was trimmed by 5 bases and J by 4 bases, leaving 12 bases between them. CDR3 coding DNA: TGCAGCGTTCAGGGATTAGCCGGAAACACCATATATTTT. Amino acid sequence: CSVQGLAGNTIYF.

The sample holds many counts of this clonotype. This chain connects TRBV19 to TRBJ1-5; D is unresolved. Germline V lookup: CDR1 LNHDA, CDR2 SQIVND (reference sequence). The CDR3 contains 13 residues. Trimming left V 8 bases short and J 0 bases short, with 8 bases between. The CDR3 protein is CASQDYSNQPQHF. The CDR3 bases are TGTGCCAGTCAGGACTATAGCAATCAGCCCCAGCATTTT.

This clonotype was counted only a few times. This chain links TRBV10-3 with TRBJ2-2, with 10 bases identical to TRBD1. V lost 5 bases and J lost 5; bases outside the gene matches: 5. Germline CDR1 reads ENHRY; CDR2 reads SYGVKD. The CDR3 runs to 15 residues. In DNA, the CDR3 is TGTGCCATCAGTCCTGACAGGGGGCGGACCGGGGAGCTGTTTTTT. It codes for CAISPDRGRTGELFF.

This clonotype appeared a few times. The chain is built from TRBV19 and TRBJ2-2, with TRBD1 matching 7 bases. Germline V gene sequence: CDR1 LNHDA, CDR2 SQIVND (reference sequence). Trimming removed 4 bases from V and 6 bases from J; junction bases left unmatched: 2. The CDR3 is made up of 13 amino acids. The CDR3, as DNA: TGTGCCAGTAGTACCCAGGGGGCCGGGGAGCTGTTTTTT. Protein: CASSTQGAGELFF.

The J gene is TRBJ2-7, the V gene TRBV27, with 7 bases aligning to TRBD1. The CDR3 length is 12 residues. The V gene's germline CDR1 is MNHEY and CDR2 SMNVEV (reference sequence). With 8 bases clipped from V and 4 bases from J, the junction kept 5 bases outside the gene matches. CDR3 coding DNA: TGTGCCAGCCGCTTGGACAGGTACGAGCAGTACGTC. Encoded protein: CASRLDRYEQYV.

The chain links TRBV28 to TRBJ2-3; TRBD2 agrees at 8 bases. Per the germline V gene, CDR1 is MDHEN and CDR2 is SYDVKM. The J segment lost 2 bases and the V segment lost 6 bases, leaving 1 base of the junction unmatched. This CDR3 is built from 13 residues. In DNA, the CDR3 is TGTGCCAGCAGGCGGGGGGCCACAGATACGCAGTATTTT. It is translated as CASRRGATDTQYF.

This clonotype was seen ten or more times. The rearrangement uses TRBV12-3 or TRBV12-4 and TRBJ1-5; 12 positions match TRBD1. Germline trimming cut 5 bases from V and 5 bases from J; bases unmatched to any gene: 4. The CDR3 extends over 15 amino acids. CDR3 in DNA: TGTGCCAGCAGTCCCGGGACAGGGGGCTATCAGCCCCAGCATTTT. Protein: CASSPGTGGYQPQHF.

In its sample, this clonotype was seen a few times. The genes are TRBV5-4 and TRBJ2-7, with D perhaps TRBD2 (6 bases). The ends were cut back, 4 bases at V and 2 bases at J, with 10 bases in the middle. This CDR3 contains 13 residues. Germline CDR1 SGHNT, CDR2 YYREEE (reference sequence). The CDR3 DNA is TGTGCCAGCAGCGCCGGACTAACCTACGAGCAGTACGTC. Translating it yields CASSAGLTYEQYV.

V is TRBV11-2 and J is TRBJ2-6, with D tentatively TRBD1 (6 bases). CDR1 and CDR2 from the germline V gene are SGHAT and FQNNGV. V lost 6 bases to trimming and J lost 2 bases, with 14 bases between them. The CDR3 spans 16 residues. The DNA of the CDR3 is TGTGCCAGCAGAAAGAGGGGGAGCGCTGGGGCCAACGTCCTGACTTTC. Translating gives CASRKRGSAGANVLTF. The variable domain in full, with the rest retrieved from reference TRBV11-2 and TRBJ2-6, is EAGVAQSPRYKIIEKRQSVAFWCNPISGHATLYWYQQILGQGPKLLIQFQNNGVVDDSQLPKDRFSAERLKGVDSTLKIQPAKLEDSAVYLCASRKRGSAGANVLTFGAGSRLTVL.

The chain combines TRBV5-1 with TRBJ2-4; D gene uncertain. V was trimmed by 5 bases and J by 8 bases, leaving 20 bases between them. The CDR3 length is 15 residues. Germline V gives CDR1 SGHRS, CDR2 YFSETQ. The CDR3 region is CASSSMGYAADIQYF. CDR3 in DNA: TGCGCCAGCAGTTCCATGGGGTACGCGGCGGACATTCAGTACTTC.

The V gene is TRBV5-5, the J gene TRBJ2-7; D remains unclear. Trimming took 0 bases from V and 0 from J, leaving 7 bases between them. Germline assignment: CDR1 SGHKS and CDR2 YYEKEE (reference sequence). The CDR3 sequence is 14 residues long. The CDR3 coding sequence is TGTGCCAGCAGCTTGGAACACCTCTCCTACGAGCAGTACGTC. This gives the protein CASSLEHLSYEQYV.

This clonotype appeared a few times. CDR3 protein: CASSRQGGAYNEQFF. In nucleotides, the CDR3 is TGTGCCAGTAGCAGACAGGGGGGGGCCTACAATGAGCAGTTCTTC. The chain recombines TRBV19 with TRBJ2-1; 9 nucleotides agree with TRBD1. The germline CDR1 and CDR2 sequences are LNHDA and SQIVND (reference sequence). The CDR3 has 15 residues. V trimming: 6 bases; J trimming: 2 bases; junction bases outside the gene matches: 5. Full variable domain (rest looked up from reference TRBV19 and TRBJ2-1): DGGITQSPKYLFRKEGQNVTLSCEQNLNHDAMYWYRQDPGQGLRLIYYSQIVNDFQKGDIAEGYSVSREKKESFPLTVTSAQKNPTAFYLCASSRQGGAYNEQFFGPGTRLTVL.

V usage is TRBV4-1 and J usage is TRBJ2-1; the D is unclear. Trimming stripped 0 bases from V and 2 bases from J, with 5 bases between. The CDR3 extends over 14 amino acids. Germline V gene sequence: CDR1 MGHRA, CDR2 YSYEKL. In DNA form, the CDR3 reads TGCGCCAGCAGCCAAGATTTCCCCTACAATGAGCAGTTCTTC. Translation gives CASSQDFPYNEQFF.